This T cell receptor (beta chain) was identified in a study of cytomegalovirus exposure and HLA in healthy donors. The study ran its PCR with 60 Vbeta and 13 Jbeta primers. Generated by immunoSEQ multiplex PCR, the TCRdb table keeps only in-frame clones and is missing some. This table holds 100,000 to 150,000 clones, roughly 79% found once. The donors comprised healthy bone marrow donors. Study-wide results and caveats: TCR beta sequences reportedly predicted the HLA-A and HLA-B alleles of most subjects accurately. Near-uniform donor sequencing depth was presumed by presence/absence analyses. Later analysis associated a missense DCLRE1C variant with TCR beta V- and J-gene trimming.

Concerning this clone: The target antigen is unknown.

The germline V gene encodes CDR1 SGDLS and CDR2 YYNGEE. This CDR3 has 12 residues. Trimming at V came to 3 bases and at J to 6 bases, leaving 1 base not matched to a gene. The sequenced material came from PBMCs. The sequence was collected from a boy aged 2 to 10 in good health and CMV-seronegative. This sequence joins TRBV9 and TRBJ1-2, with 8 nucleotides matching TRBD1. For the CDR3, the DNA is TGTGCCAGCAGCGGACAGGGGAATGGCTACACCTTC. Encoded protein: CASSGQGNGYTF. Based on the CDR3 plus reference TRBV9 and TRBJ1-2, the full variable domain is DSGVTQTPKHLITATGQRVTLRCSPRSGDLSVYWYQQSLDQGLQFLIQYYNGEERAKGNILERFSAQQFPDLHSELNLSSLELGDSALYFCASSGQGNGYTFGSGTRLTVV.